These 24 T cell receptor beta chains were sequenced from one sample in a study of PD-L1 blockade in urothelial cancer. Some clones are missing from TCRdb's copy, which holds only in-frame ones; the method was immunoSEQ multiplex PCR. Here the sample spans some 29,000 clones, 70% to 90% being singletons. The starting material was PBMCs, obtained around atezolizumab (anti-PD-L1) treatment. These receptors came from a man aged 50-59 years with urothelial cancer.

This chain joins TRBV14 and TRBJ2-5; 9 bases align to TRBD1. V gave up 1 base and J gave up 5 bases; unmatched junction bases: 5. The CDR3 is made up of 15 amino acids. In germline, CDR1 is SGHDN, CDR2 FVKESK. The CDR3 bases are TGTGCCAGCAGCCAAGGGGACAGGGTAAAGGAGACCCAGTACTTC. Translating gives CASSQGDRVKETQYF.

CDR3: CASRRTGSTDTQYF. Written as DNA, the CDR3 is TGTGCCAGCAGGAGGACAGGCTCCACAGATACGCAGTATTTT. The chain couples TRBV2 to TRBJ2-3; 7 nucleotides agree with TRBD1. The CDR3 sequence is 14 residues long. After removal of 6 bases from V and 2 bases from J, the junction contained 5 bases not matched to a gene. The germline V gene has CDR1 SNHLY and CDR2 FYNNEI.

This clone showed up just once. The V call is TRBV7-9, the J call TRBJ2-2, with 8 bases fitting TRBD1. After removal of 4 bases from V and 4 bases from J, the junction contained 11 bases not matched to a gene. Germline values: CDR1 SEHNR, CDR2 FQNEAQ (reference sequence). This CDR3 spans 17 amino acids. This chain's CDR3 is CASSSSQGAISTGELFF. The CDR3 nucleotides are TGTGCCAGCAGCTCAAGTCAGGGGGCAATCAGCACCGGGGAGCTGTTTTTT. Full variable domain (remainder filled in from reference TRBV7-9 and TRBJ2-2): DTGVSQNPRHKITKRGQNVTFRCDPISEHNRLYWYRQTLGQGPEFLTYFQNEAQLEKSRLLSDRFSAERPKGSFSTLEIQRTEQGDSAMYLCASSSSQGAISTGELFFGEGSRLTVL.

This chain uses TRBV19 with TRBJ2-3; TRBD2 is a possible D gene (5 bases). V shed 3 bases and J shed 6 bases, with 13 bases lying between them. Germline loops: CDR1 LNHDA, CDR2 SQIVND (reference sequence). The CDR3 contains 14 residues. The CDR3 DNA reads TGTGCCAGTAGTATGGGAACTAGTTTGGATACGCAGTATTTT. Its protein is CASSMGTSLDTQYF.

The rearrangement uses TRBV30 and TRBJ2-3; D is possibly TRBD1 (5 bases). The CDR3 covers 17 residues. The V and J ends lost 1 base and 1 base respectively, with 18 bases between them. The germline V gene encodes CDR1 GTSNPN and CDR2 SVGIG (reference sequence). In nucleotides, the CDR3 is TGTGCCTGGAGTGGTGGGGCCGGCAGGGTGGGCACAGATACGCAGTATTTT. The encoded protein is CAWSGGAGRVGTDTQYF.

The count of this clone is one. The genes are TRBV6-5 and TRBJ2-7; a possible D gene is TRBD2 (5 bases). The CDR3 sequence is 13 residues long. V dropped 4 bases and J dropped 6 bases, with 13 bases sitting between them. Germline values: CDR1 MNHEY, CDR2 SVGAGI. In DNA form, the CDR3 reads TGTGCCAGCAGTTCAGGACTGCTCGCCGAGCAGTACTTC. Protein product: CASSSGLLAEQYF.

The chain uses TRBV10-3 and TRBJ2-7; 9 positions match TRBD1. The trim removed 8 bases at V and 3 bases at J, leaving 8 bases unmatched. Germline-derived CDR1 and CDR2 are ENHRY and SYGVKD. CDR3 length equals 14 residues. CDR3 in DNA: TGTGCCATCCGAGCCGGGACAGGGAACTACGAGCAGTACTTC. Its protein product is CAIRAGTGNYEQYF.

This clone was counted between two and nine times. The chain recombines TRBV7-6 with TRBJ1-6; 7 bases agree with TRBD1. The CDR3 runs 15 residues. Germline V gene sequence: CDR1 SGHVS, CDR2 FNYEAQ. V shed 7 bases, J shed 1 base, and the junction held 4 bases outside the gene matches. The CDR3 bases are TGTGCCAGCACCGTGACAGGGTCCTATAATTCACCCCTCCACTTT. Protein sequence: CASTVTGSYNSPLHF.

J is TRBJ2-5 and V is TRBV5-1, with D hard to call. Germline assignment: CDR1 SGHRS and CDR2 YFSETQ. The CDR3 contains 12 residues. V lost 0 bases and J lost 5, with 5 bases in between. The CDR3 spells CASSLGYETQYF. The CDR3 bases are TGCGCCAGCAGCTTGGGTTATGAGACCCAGTACTTC.

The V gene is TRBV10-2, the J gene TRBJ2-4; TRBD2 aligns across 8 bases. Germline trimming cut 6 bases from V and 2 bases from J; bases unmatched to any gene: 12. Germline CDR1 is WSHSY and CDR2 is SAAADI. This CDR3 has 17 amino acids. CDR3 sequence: CASRTAGDTSSKNIQYF. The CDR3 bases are TGCGCCAGCAGGACAGCGGGGGATACTAGTTCCAAAAACATTCAGTACTTC.

This CDR3 reads CASSEGSFNQPQHF. The CDR3 DNA sequence: TGTGCCAGCAGTGAGGGCAGTTTCAATCAGCCCCAGCATTTT. V gene TRBV2 combines with J gene TRBJ1-5; D uncertain. The V end was cut by 3 bases, the J end by 3 bases, with 9 bases between. This CDR3 has 14 amino acids. CDR1 and CDR2 from the germline V gene are SNHLY and FYNNEI.

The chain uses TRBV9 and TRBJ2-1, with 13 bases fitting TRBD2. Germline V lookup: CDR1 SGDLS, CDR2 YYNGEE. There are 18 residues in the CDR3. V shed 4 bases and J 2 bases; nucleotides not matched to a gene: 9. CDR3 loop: CASSPAGLAGAPYNEQFF. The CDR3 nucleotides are TGTGCCAGCAGCCCCGCTGGACTAGCGGGAGCTCCCTACAATGAGCAGTTCTTC.

The CDR3 bases are TGTGCCAGCAGCGGGACAGTCACAGATACGCAGTATTTT. It is translated as CASSGTVTDTQYF. The chain employs TRBV5-4 and TRBJ2-3; 7 positions agree with TRBD1. Trimming at V came to 4 bases and at J to 2 bases, leaving 1 base not matched to a gene. Germline values: CDR1 SGHNT, CDR2 YYREEE (reference sequence). The length of the CDR3 is 13 residues.

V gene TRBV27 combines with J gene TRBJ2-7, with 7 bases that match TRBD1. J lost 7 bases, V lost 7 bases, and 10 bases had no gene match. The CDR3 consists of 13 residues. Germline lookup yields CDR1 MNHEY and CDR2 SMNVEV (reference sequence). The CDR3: CASKGGVAREQYF. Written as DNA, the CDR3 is TGTGCCAGCAAAGGGGGCGTTGCTCGGGAGCAGTACTTC.

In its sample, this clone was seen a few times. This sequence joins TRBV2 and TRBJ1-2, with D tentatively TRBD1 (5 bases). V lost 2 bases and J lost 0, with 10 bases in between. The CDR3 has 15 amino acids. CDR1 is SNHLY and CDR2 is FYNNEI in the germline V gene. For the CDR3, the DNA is TGTGCCAGCAGTGAAAGGGGCAGGGCTAACTATGGCTACACCTTC. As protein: CASSERGRANYGYTF.

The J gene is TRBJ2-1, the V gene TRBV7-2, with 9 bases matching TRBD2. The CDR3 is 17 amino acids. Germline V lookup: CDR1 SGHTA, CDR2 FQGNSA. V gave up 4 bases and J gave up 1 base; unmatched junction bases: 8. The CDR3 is CASSSRGSGSSYNEQFF. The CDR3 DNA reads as TGTGCCAGCAGCTCCCGCGGTAGCGGGAGTTCCTACAATGAGCAGTTCTTC.

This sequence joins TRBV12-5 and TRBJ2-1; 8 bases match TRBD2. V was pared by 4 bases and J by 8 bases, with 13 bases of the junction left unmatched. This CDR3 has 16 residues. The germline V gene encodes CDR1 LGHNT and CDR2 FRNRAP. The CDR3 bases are TGTGCTAGTGGTTCCCCCAGGACTAGCTCAGCCGATGAGCAGTTCTTC. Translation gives CASGSPRTSSADEQFF.

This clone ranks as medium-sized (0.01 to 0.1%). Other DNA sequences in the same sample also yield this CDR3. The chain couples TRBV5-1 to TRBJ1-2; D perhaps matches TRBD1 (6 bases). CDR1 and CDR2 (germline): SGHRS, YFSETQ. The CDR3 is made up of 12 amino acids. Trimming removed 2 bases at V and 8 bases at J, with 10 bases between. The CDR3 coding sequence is TGCGCCAGCAGCTTTGGGGGCGGCGGCTACACCTTC. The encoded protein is CASSFGGGGYTF. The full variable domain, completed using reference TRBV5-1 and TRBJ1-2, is KAGVTQTPRYLIKTRGQQVTLSCSPISGHRSVSWYQQTPGQGLQFLFEYFSETQRNKGNFPGRFSGRQFSNSRSEMNVSTLELGDSALYLCASSFGGGGYTFGSGTRLTVV.

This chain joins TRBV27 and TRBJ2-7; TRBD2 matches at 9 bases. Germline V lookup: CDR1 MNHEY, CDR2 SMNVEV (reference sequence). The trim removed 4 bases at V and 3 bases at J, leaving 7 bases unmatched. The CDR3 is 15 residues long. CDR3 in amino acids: CASSYASGAHYEQYF. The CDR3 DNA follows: TGTGCCAGCAGTTACGCTAGCGGGGCCCACTACGAGCAGTACTTC.

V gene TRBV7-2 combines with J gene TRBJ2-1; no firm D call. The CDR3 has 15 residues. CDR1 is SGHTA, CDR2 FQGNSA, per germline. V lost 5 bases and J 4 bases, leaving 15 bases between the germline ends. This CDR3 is CASSTTDYSYNEQFF. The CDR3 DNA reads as TGTGCCAGCAGCACGACTGATTACTCTTACAATGAGCAGTTCTTC.

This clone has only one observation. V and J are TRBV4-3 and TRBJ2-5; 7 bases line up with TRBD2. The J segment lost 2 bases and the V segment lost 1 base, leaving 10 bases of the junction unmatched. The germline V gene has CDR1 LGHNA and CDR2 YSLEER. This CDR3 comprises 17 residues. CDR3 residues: CASSQGPRGDYQETQYF. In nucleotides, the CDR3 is TGCGCCAGCAGCCAAGGCCCTCGAGGGGACTATCAAGAGACCCAGTACTTC.

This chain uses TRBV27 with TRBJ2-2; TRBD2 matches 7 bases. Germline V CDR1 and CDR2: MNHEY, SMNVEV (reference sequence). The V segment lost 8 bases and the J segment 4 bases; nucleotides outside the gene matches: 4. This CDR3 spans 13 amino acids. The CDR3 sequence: CASGWTSTGELFF. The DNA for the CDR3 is TGTGCCAGCGGCTGGACTAGCACCGGGGAGCTGTTTTTT.

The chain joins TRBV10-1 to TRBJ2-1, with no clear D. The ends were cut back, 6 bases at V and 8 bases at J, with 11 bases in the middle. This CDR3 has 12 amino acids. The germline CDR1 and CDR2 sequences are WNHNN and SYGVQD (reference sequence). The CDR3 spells CASSPSLDEQFF. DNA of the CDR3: TGCGCCAGCAGCCCTAGTCTTGATGAGCAGTTCTTC.

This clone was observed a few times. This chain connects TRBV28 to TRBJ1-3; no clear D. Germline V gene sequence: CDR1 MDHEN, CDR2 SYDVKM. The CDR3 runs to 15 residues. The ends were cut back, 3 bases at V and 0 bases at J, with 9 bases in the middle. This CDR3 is CASSLGGSSGNTIYF. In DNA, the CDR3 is TGTGCCAGCAGTTTGGGCGGGAGCTCTGGAAACACCATATATTTT. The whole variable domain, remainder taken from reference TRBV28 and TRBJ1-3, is DVKVTQSSRYLVKRTGEKVFLECVQDMDHENMFWYRQDPGLGLRLIYFSYDVKMKEKGDIPEGYSVSREKKERFSLILESASTNQTSMYLCASSLGGSSGNTIYFGEGSWLTVV.